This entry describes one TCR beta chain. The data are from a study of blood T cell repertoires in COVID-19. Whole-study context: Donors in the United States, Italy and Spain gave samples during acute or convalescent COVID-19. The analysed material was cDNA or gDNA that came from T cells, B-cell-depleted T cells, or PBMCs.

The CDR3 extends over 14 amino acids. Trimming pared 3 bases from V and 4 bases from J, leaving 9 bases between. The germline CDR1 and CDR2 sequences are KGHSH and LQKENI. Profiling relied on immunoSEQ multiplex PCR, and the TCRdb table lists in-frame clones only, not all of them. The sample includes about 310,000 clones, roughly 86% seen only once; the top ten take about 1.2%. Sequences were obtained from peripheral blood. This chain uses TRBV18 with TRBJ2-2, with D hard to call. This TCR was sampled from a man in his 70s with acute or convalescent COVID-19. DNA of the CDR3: TGTGCCAGCTCACCTTTGACTCTCACCGGGGAGCTGTTTTTT. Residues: CASSPLTLTGELFF.